This TCR beta chain was retrieved from a study of T cell responses to AZD1222 COVID-19 vaccine. General study results and limits: Variant regions that are unmutated are reportedly the target of nearly half of spike-specific TCRs. The study sampled repertoires only after the peak T cell response.

Notes on this clone: Its target is unknown.

The CDR3 has 16 residues. Germline loops: CDR1 KGHSH, CDR2 LQKENI. Trimming removed 3 bases at V and 1 base at J, with 15 bases between. Repertoires were generated with immunoSEQ multiplex PCR, while TCRdb's copy carries only in-frame clones and drops some. The repertoire holds about 120,000 clones, with roughly 91% as singletons. The origin of this receptor is an adult who received the AZD1222 COVID-19 vaccine. This chain links TRBV18 with TRBJ1-1; D uncertain. The sequencing used peripheral blood, collected 28 days after the second AZD1222 dose. In nucleotides, the CDR3 is TGTGCCAGCTCACCTAGCCCAGGATCATCGAACACTGAAGCTTTCTTT. Translated: CASSPSPGSSNTEAFF.